One and the same sample provided the 11 T cell receptor beta chains below, sequenced in a study of beta chain features in type 1 diabetes. The antigens for these receptors are not known. Expressed TCRB transcripts got sequenced, as all isolated RNA was reverse transcribed. Sequenced by immunoSEQ multiplex PCR; TCRdb stores in-frame clones only, minus some. The data contain approximately 150,000 clones, 7% to 10% of them singletons. Study findings and constraints: Shortening that was moderate but significant affected the TCRB CDR3s of Type 1 diabetes patients in all four CD4+ subsets.

The sample taken for sequencing was central memory CD4+ T cells from blood. These receptor sequences come from a man aged 25-45 years with type 1 diabetes.

The chain links TRBV7-9 to TRBJ1-2; TRBD1 is a possible D gene (6 bases). V lost 3 bases and J 5 bases, leaving 16 bases between the germline ends. Germline CDR1 reads SEHNR; CDR2 reads FQNEAQ (reference sequence). This CDR3 region has 15 residues. CDR3 sequence: CASSLNIRGGYGYTF. Written as DNA, the CDR3 is TGTGCCAGCAGCTTGAATATCAGGGGAGGGTATGGCTACACCTTC.

The chain uses TRBV5-4 and TRBJ2-1; D gene unclear. The germline CDR1 and CDR2 sequences are SGHNT and YYREEE (reference sequence). Deletions cut 5 bases from V and 2 bases from J, with 17 bases between. The CDR3 totals 16 residues. Here the CDR3 reads CASRPQRLSTYNEQFF. In nucleotides, the CDR3 is TGTGCCAGCAGGCCTCAGAGGTTGTCCACCTACAATGAGCAGTTCTTC.

This clone was counted a few times. J is TRBJ1-2 and V is TRBV19, with 8 bases fitting TRBD1. CDR1 and CDR2 from the germline V gene are LNHDA and SQIVND (reference sequence). There are 14 residues in the CDR3. The J segment lost 4 bases and the V segment lost 5 bases, leaving 6 bases of the junction unmatched. The chain's CDR3 is CASSVTGASYGYTF. The CDR3 bases are TGTGCCAGTAGTGTGACAGGGGCGAGCTATGGCTACACCTTC.

With regard to this clone: Other DNA sequences of this sample code for an identical CDR3. The rearrangement uses TRBV4-3 and TRBJ2-5; D is uncertain. The CDR3 extends over 14 amino acids. Germline V CDR1 and CDR2: LGHNA, YSLEER. Trimming removed 0 bases at V and 2 bases at J, with 7 bases between. CDR3 nucleotides: TGCGCCAGCAGCCAAGATTCCGGGCAAGAGACCCAGTACTTC. This codes for CASSQDSGQETQYF.

This chain links TRBV28 with TRBJ2-3, with D tentatively TRBD1 (5 bases). V lost 3 bases and J lost 4, with 14 bases in between. The germline gives CDR1 MDHEN, CDR2 SYDVKM. CDR3 size: 15 residues. Written as DNA, the CDR3 is TGTGCCAGCAGTTTGGGCGGACAAGGGGCAGATACGCAGTATTTT. It translates to CASSLGGQGADTQYF.

This clone was seen a few times. An end of the junction differs from the germline gene, which may be a read error. The chain recombines TRBV5-1 with TRBJ1-5, with 9 bases matching TRBD1. Germline V gene data show CDR1 as SGHRS and CDR2 as YFSETQ. The CDR3 spans 15 residues. CDR3 sequence: CASSTWDRGNQPQHF. The CDR3 bases are TGTGCCAGCAGCACCTGGGACAGGGGCAATCAGCCCCAGCATTTT. The whole variable domain, filled in from reference TRBV5-1 and TRBJ1-5, reads KAGVTQTPRYLIKTRGQQVTLSCSPISGHRSVSWYQQTPGQGLQFLFEYFSETQRNKGNFPGRFSGRQFSNSRSEMNVSTLELGDSALYLCASSTWDRGNQPQHFGDGTRLSIL.

This clone has only a few counts. The chain joins TRBV14 to TRBJ2-2; D is unclear. Germline-derived CDR1 and CDR2 are SGHDN and FVKESK. V lost 3 bases and J 4 bases, leaving 9 bases between the germline ends. The length of the CDR3 is 14 residues. The CDR3 region has the DNA TGTGCCAGCAGCCAGAGGTCAACCACCGGGGAGCTGTTTTTT. Its translation: CASSQRSTTGELFF.

This clone came up a few times. The chain has TRBV7-2 and TRBJ1-2, with D perhaps matching TRBD1 (6 bases). The CDR3 spans 14 residues. The V and J ends lost 5 bases and 4 bases respectively, with 14 bases between them. The V gene's germline CDR1 is SGHTA and CDR2 FQGNSA. The CDR3, as DNA: TGTGCCAGCAGCCCTGGGAGGGGGGGCTATGGCTACACCTTC. Translating gives CASSPGRGGYGYTF.

This clone has more than one count but fewer than ten. The chain employs TRBV5-6 and TRBJ1-2, with D uncertain. The CDR3 is 14 amino acids. The ends were cut back, 3 bases at V and 0 bases at J, with 9 bases in the middle. Germline V gene data show CDR1 as SGHDT and CDR2 as YYEEEE. This CDR3 reads CASSSRGANYGYTF. As DNA, the CDR3 is TGTGCCAGCAGCTCCCGGGGAGCTAACTATGGCTACACCTTC.

The V call is TRBV20-1, the J call TRBJ2-7; a weak D match, TRBD2 (5 bases). The germline V gene has CDR1 DFQATT and CDR2 SNEGSKA (reference sequence). Trimming left V 6 bases short and J 4 bases short, with 10 bases between. The CDR3 covers 11 residues. The CDR3 protein is CSAKGGYEQYF. CDR3 coding DNA: TGCAGTGCAAAAGGCGGGTACGAGCAGTACTTC.

This clone was recorded a few times. This sequence joins TRBV18 and TRBJ1-1, with 8 bases identical to TRBD1. Germline CDR1 and CDR2: KGHSH and LQKENI. The CDR3 loop spans 15 amino acids. J was trimmed by 7 bases and V by 4 bases; bases with no gene match: 11. This chain's CDR3 is CASSLNEAGGLEAFF. The DNA for the CDR3 is TGTGCCAGCTCACTGAACGAAGCAGGGGGCCTTGAAGCTTTCTTT.